What follows are 17 T cell receptor beta chains derived from one specimen sequenced in a study of CD8+ T cells in alopecia areata listed by TCRdb under 2018. The treatment or condition label corresponds to: oral pan-JAK inhibitor, 5-10 mg twice daily. Library preparation employed the immunoSEQ multiplex PCR assay. RNA was extracted from all samples and reverse transcribed into cDNA as template for TCR sequencing. The table was pulled from immuneACCESS by TCRdb, which kept in-frame rearrangements only. Such tables lose some clones; where checked, under half of the loss comes from unresolved V genes, and the rest has no known cause. For this sample there are hundreds of thousands of clones; just over 65% appear just once. Around 1.2% of the sample rests with the top ten. The material sequenced was CD4+ T cells sorted from blood, taken at approximately week 42, from a patient treated with tofacitinib. Receptor source: a human donor with alopecia areata.

The chain couples TRBV28 to TRBJ2-7; D gene ambiguous. The CDR3 is 11 residues long. Deletions cut 4 bases from V and 2 bases from J, with 3 bases between. Germline CDR1 and CDR2: MDHEN and SYDVKM. The CDR3 DNA is TGTGCCAGCAGTTCCGCCTACGAGCAGTACTTC. Its protein product is CASSSAYEQYF. Looking up the rest from reference TRBV28 and TRBJ2-7 gives the full variable domain: DVKVTQSSRYLVKRTGEKVFLECVQDMDHENMFWYRQDPGLGLRLIYFSYDVKMKEKGDIPEGYSVSREKKERFSLILESASTNQTSMYLCASSSAYEQYFGPGTRLTVT.

The chain couples TRBV11-3 to TRBJ2-2; maybe TRBD1 (5 bases). From germline, CDR1 is SGHNT and CDR2 YENEEA. V was pared by 6 bases and J by 1 base, with 9 bases between. The CDR3 extends over 14 amino acids. The CDR3 is CASSGRVNTGELFF. The CDR3 nucleotides are TGTGCCAGCAGTGGCAGGGTGAACACCGGGGAGCTGTTTTTT.

Ten or more counts support this clone. V gene TRBV7-2 combines with J gene TRBJ1-3; D gene ambiguous. Trimming pared 4 bases from V and 0 bases from J, leaving 16 bases between. This CDR3 contains 17 residues. Germline CDR1 and CDR2: SGHTA and FQGNSA. The CDR3, as DNA: TGTGCCAGCAGCTCGGACCCGACACTAAGCTCTGGAAACACCATATATTTT. It codes for CASSSDPTLSSGNTIYF.

The rearrangement uses TRBV30 and TRBJ1-2, with D possibly matching TRBD1 (5 bases). This CDR3 contains 17 residues. V was shortened by 5 bases and J by 6 bases, with 28 bases between the two germline ends. Germline-derived CDR1 and CDR2 are GTSNPN and SVGIG (reference sequence). In DNA, the CDR3 is TGTGCCTGGGGCCCCGGAGGTCGCAGGGACCTTGATCATGGCTACACCTTC. Translation gives CAWGPGGRRDLDHGYTF.

The V gene is TRBV5-6, the J gene TRBJ1-5; D remains ambiguous. The germline CDR1 and CDR2 sequences are SGHDT and YYEEEE. V lost 1 base to trimming and J lost 3 bases, with 8 bases between them. The CDR3 has 14 residues. Here the CDR3 DNA reads TGTGCCAGCAGCTTGCGGACTTACAATCAGCCCCAGCATTTT. This encodes CASSLRTYNQPQHF.

The genes are TRBV29-1 and TRBJ1-1; D ambiguous. This CDR3 has 11 residues. The V end lost 4 bases, the J end lost 4 bases, and 7 bases lay between the germline ends. Germline CDR1 and CDR2: SQVTM and ANQGSEA. The CDR3 DNA reads TGCAGCGTTGCACAGACCACTGAAGCTTTCTTT. This translates into CSVAQTTEAFF.

This rearrangement joins TRBV29-1 to TRBJ1-2; perhaps TRBD1 as D (5 bases). The germline V and J ends were trimmed by 7 bases and 7 bases, with 10 bases remaining between them. The length of the CDR3 is 10 residues. Germline-derived CDR1 and CDR2 are SQVTM and ANQGSEA. The DNA for the CDR3 is TGCAGCGCTTTAGGGGTTGGCTACACCTTC. Translating it yields CSALGVGYTF.

V and J are TRBV25-1 and TRBJ2-5; 9 positions match TRBD1. V lost 2 bases and J lost 3; bases outside the gene matches: 4. The CDR3 has 15 amino acids. Germline V lookup: CDR1 MGHDK, CDR2 SYGVNS. The DNA for the CDR3 is TGTGCCAGCAGTGAAGTCGGGACAGGGAAAGAGACCCAGTACTTC. Amino acid sequence: CASSEVGTGKETQYF.

This sequence joins TRBV30 and TRBJ2-7; TRBD2 agrees at 7 bases. Germline CDR1 and CDR2: GTSNPN and SVGIG (reference sequence). The CDR3 length is 12 residues. The junction had 6 bases not matched to a gene; V was cut back by 5 bases and J by 5 bases. The CDR3 sequence is CAWDLGGNEQYF. In nucleotides, the CDR3 is TGTGCCTGGGATCTGGGGGGGAACGAGCAGTACTTC.

This chain joins TRBV10-3 and TRBJ2-5; tentatively, D is TRBD2 (5 bases). V lost 3 bases and J 3 bases, leaving 8 bases between the germline ends. Germline V gene sequence: CDR1 ENHRY, CDR2 SYGVKD. CDR3 length: 13 amino acids. CDR3 nucleotides: TGTGCCATCAGTGATTCTAGCAAAGAGACCCAGTACTTC. Translation gives CAISDSSKETQYF.

A note on this clone: This specimen includes other DNA sequences encoding the same CDR3. V is TRBV29-1 and J is TRBJ1-2, with D hard to call. The V end lost 3 bases, the J end lost 3 bases, and 5 bases lay between the germline ends. The CDR3 totals 11 residues. The germline gives CDR1 SQVTM, CDR2 ANQGSEA. The CDR3 coding sequence is TGCAGCGTTGAGGGTTACTATGGCTACACCTTC. It codes for CSVEGYYGYTF.

The chain employs TRBV9 and TRBJ2-5; the match to TRBD2 covers 9 bases. This CDR3 has 17 amino acids. J was trimmed by 2 bases and V by 0 bases; bases with no gene match: 8. Germline values: CDR1 SGDLS, CDR2 YYNGEE. The CDR3 bases are TGTGCCAGCAGCGTAGCTTTCAGCGGGGGGACTCAAGAGACCCAGTACTTC. The encoded protein is CASSVAFSGGTQETQYF.

This clone was seen only a few times. The rearrangement links TRBV21-1 to TRBJ2-2; the table's D call, TRBD2, has no DNA check behind it. TRBV21-1 is a documented pseudogene. This CDR3 region has 18 residues. This CDR3 is CASSKEASGGSNTGELFF. The CDR3 DNA sequence: TGTGCCAGCAGCAAAGAGGCTAGCGGGGGGTCGAACACCGGGGAGCTGTTTTTT.

The chain has TRBV20-1 and TRBJ2-5; D is unclear. Germline V CDR1 and CDR2: DFQATT, SNEGSKA (reference sequence). The V gene lost 3 bases and the J gene lost 5 bases, with 4 bases spanning the gap. This CDR3 is 10 amino acids long. The CDR3 nucleotides read TGCAGTGCTAGTCTTGAGACCCAGTACTTC. Protein sequence: CSASLETQYF.

The J gene is TRBJ1-6, the V gene TRBV25-1; 7 bases are shared with TRBD1. J gave up 7 bases and V 7 bases, and 4 bases lay outside the gene matches. This CDR3 has 13 amino acids. Germline V gives CDR1 MGHDK, CDR2 SYGVNS. The CDR3 sequence: CASKEGGNSPLHF. The CDR3, as DNA: TGTGCCAGCAAGGAAGGGGGCAATTCACCCCTCCACTTT.

The chain recombines TRBV30 with TRBJ1-1; D ambiguous. The CDR3 runs 13 residues. Trimming took off 4 bases at V and 2 bases at J, with 11 bases between the two ends. Germline CDR1 is GTSNPN and CDR2 is SVGIG (reference sequence). In nucleotides, the CDR3 is TGTGCCTGGAAATTTCCCGTTAACACTGAAGCTTTCTTT. Its translation: CAWKFPVNTEAFF.

This chain links TRBV18 with TRBJ2-1, with 12 bases that match TRBD2. The CDR3 is made up of 17 amino acids. Germline V gene lookup returns CDR1 KGHSH and CDR2 LQKENI. V lost 0 bases, J lost 5 bases, and 5 bases stayed unmatched. The CDR3 region has the DNA TGTGCCAGCTCACCACCGCGGGCTAGCGGGGGGGACAATGAGCAGTTCTTC. It translates to CASSPPRASGGDNEQFF.